Below, one T cell receptor beta chain is given with its context. Its target is unknown. The read halts 3 residues ahead of the CDR3 end, with the missing end drawn from the germline J gene. These data come from a study of T cells in women clearing cervical HPV infection. CDR3 length: 18 amino acids. Germline lookup yields CDR1 KGHSH and CDR2 LQKENI. After removal of 1 base from V and 4 bases from J, the junction contained 13 bases not matched to a gene. Broader study findings: Unknown T-cell numbers per sample may underlie the richness differences. Richness plus V gene abundances separated cases from controls with AUC around 0.8.

Genomic DNA, averaging around 1,200 ng per sample, yielded TCR beta CDR3 via immunoSEQ. Produced via immunoSEQ multiplex PCR; TCRdb's table is partial and in-frame only. This table holds some 32,000 clones. The chain uses TRBV18 and TRBJ1-1; 9 bases fit TRBD1. This TCR was sampled from a woman between 18 and 70 years old with a cervical HPV16 infection that either progressed to CIN3+ or cleared (not recorded which). The sample taken for sequencing was blood buffy coat. The CDR3 DNA, read in part, is TGTGCCAGCTCACCACGAAGATTAAACAGGGGGCAAGGCACTGAA. This encodes CASSPRRLNRGQGTE. The whole CDR3 sequence reads CASSPRRLNRGQGTEAFF.